This TCR beta chain was recorded in a study of CD8 T cells in ankylosing spondylitis. In the case of this clonotype: What it binds is unknown.

This CDR3 region has 13 residues. The germline gives CDR1 SGHRS, CDR2 YFSETQ. Trimming stripped 0 bases from V and 5 bases from J, with 6 bases between. Study-level results: Clones tied to disease were said to be significantly enriched in matched ankylosing spondylitis synovial fluid. Clones linked with disease were CD8+ and fairly uncommon in the peripheral blood. Reports of some motif variants in reactive arthritis synovial fluid and blood predate this one.

Each TCR beta library was made by quantitative 5'-RACE that incorporated molecular barcodes. TCRdb reprocessed the 5' RACE reads with MiXCR, giving one entry per CDR3 protein. The sample consists of 300,000 to 400,000 distinct CDR3 sequences, around a tenth of them appearing once. Sample: blood, either unsorted or a sorted T cell fraction (not recorded which). This TCR was recovered from a female donor with ankylosing spondylitis or in good health (not recorded which). The V gene is TRBV5-1, the J gene TRBJ2-1; D uncertain. For the CDR3, the DNA is TGCGCCAGCAGCTTGGGCACCCACAATGAGCAGTTCTTC. Protein product: CASSLGTHNEQFF.